These T cell receptor beta chains were read from a single sample in a study of T cell repertoires in cytomegalovirus infection. TCRdb recomputed calls from the reads with MiXCR, one row per CDR3 protein. The sample shows about 270,000 distinct CDR3 sequences, 20% to 25% of them seen only once. Antigen specificity for these receptors is unknown. The specimen was cultured PBMCs, collected from culture after CMV antigen stimulation. These receptors originate from a human donor in good health (CMV status not recorded). Some clones in this sample may be carry-over from other donors' samples. Both conserved end residues are part of each CDR3. A D gene is named only where the DNA matches it firmly. For some rows the clone size is stated as once, few or many, or as a class when expanded; others skip it.

d_call	v_call	clone_size	j_call	cdr3_aa	cdr3_nt
-	TRBV29-1	-	TRBJ1-5	CSVEDDTGGPGQPQHF	TGCAGCGTTGAAGACGACACCGGGGGTCCGGGTCAGCCCCAGCATTTT
TRBD1	TRBV10-3	few	TRBJ1-1	CAIRGQGPDDLF	TGTGCCATCAGGGGACAGGGGCCCGACGACCTATTT
-	TRBV9	few	TRBJ2-1	CASSVAGVNEQFF	TGTGCCAGCAGCGTAGCTGGGGTCAATGAGCAGTTCTTC
TRBD2	TRBV28	-	TRBJ2-7	CASSPGLAEQYF	TGTGCCAGCAGTCCGGGACTAGCGGAGCAGTACTTC
-	TRBV6-5	few	TRBJ2-2	CASSYMLVGRTGELFF	TGTGCCAGCAGTTACATGCTAGTGGGTCGCACCGGGGAGCTGTTTTTT
TRBD2	TRBV7-2	few	TRBJ2-2	CASSLELLAGSNTGELFF	TGTGCCAGCAGCTTAGAGCTACTAGCGGGGTCGAACACCGGGGAGCTGTTTTTT
-	TRBV4-3	-	TRBJ2-1	CASSQDPRDNEQFF	TGCGCCAGCAGCCAAGACCCACGGGACAATGAGCAGTTCTTC
TRBD2	TRBV12-3/TRBV12-4	many	TRBJ2-3	CASLNMGLSTDTQYF	TGTGCCAGCCTAAATATGGGACTAAGCACAGATACGCAGTATTTT
-	TRBV29-1	few	TRBJ1-1	CSVDRQGWNTEAFF	TGCAGCGTTGATAGGCAGGGGTGGAATACTGAAGCTTTCTTT
TRBD1	TRBV9	-	TRBJ2-1	CASSVEGACQNEQFF	TGTGCCAGCAGCGTAGAGGGGGCGTGCCAGAATGAGCAGTTCTTC
-	TRBV7-2	many	TRBJ2-3	CASSSRTANTDTQYF	TGTGCCAGCAGCTCCCGGACTGCCAACACAGATACGCAGTATTTT
-	TRBV7-9	few	TRBJ1-6	CASSLADGETLHF	TGTGCCAGCAGCTTAGCGGACGGTGAAACCCTCCACTTT
TRBD1	TRBV28	-	TRBJ2-1	CASSGTGRNEQFF	TGTGCCAGCTCCGGGACAGGGAGGAATGAGCAGTTCTTC
TRBD1	TRBV7-2	-	TRBJ1-2	CASRGTGGLGYTF	TGTGCCAGCAGGGGGACAGGGGGCCTTGGCTACACCTTC
TRBD2	TRBV7-2	many	TRBJ2-1	CASSLAGLAEASSYNEQFF	TGTGCCAGCAGCTTAGCCGGGCTAGCGGAGGCGAGCTCCTACAATGAGCAGTTCTTC
-	TRBV6-2/TRBV6-3	few	TRBJ1-2	CASLGANTNYGYTF	TGTGCCAGCTTAGGTGCGAATACTAACTATGGCTACACCTTC
-	TRBV6-4	many	TRBJ1-1	CASRAGFDTEAFF	TGTGCCAGCAGAGCAGGGTTTGACACTGAAGCTTTCTTT
-	TRBV24-1	once	TRBJ1-1	CATSDVDAPGRKMNTEAFF	TGTGCCACCAGTGATGTTGATGCCCCCGGGCGGAAAATGAACACTGAAGCTTTCTTT